This T cell receptor (beta chain) was profiled in a study of beta chain features in type 1 diabetes. Study-level points and caveats: Shorter TCRB CDR3s, moderately but significantly so, marked every one of the four CD4+ subsets in Type 1 diabetes patients.

The investigators reverse transcribed all of the isolated RNA, so they sequenced expressed TCRB transcripts. Data came from immunoSEQ multiplex PCR; TCRdb stores just in-frame clones and leaves some out. Of about 180,000 clones in the sample, approximately 7.9% were seen once. Germline values: CDR1 SGHRS, CDR2 YFSETQ. V lost 2 bases to trimming and J lost 10 bases; unmatched junction nucleotides: 4. The CDR3 extends over 13 amino acids. In the case of this clone: The antigen is unknown.

Sequencing used central memory CD4+ T cells from blood. V gene TRBV5-1 combines with J gene TRBJ2-5, with TRBD2 matching over 11 bases. This sequence originates from a man aged 18 to 30 with type 1 diabetes. In DNA form, the CDR3 reads TGCGCCAGCAGCTTACTAGCGGGAGTGGGCCAGTACTTC. Translating it yields CASSLLAGVGQYF.